This TCR beta chain derives from a study of T-cell reconstitution after alpha-beta-depleted transplantation in children. J was trimmed by 6 bases and V by 10 bases; bases with no gene match: 7. The CDR3 runs 13 residues. CDR1 and CDR2 from the germline V gene are PRHDT and FYEKMQ (reference sequence). Unique molecular identifiers featured in how the TCRbeta library was prepared. TCRdb analysed the PCR reads with MiXCR anew, one entry per CDR3 protein. The table includes 200,000 to 250,000 distinct CDR3 sequences, 9.5% to 13% detected once. Study-level points and caveats: Diversity and T-cell counts at one year after transplant derived mostly from new T cells. Some patients owed their high day-60 TCRbeta diversity to surviving recipient T cells and thymic progenitors. The origin of alpha-beta T cells about two months after transplant was reportedly several hundred expanded graft clones.

This clonotype showed up just a few times. Its specificity is unknown. The receptor's source is a child under two years old with acute myeloid leukemia, due to receive a stem cell transplant. The chain carries TRBV13 and TRBJ2-4, with 9 bases aligning to TRBD1. The sequenced sample was PBMCs, obtained before TCRalphabeta/CD19-depleted stem cell transplant. In DNA, the CDR3 is TGTGCCACGGGGACAGGGAAGAGAAACATTCAGTACTTC. Residues: CATGTGKRNIQYF.